This TCR beta chain was obtained from a study of neurological immune-mediated disorders. cDNA synthesis was performed by 5'RACE with 10-nucleotide random UMIs. A single run covered 15-18 subjects with over 170 million TCR-beta sequences. From the 5' RACE reads, TCRdb called clonotypes with MiXCR, one entry per CDR3 protein. Of tens of thousands of distinct CDR3 sequences listed, about a tenth are singletons. General study points: Because no CDR3 amino acid sequences were shared across subjects by expanded clones, private repertoires were suggested in all groups. TCR clonal expansion peaked in HTLV-1-associated myelopathy patients and was lowest in multiple sclerosis patients.

The CDR3 is made up of 15 amino acids. In germline, CDR1 is KGHDR, CDR2 SFDVKD. V lost 12 bases, J lost 4 bases, and 10 bases stayed unmatched. This clonotype showed up many times. The antigen is unknown. The sequencing input was PBMCs. The rearrangement uses TRBV24-1 and TRBJ2-2, with 10 bases matching TRBD1. This clonotype was obtained from a man in his forties in good health. The CDR3 spells CAASPRTGGTGELFF. Here the CDR3 DNA reads TGTGCCGCCTCACCCCGGACAGGGGGCACCGGGGAGCTGTTTTTT.